These 13 T cell receptor beta chains came from one sample sequenced in a study of blood T cell repertoires in COVID-19. Repertoires were generated with immunoSEQ multiplex PCR, while TCRdb's copy carries only in-frame clones and drops some. The sample holds roughly 250,000 clones, more than 75% seen once. The source material was peripheral blood. All receptors come from a woman in her forties who had recovered from COVID-19.

This chain links TRBV20-1 with TRBJ1-2; D gene uncertain. V was clipped by 3 bases and J by 6 bases, with 11 bases between them. This CDR3 is 12 amino acids long. CDR1 and CDR2 (germline): DFQATT, SNEGSKA (reference sequence). Here the CDR3 DNA reads TGCAGTGCTAGTCGTGGGCCGGATGGCTACACCTTC. It yields the protein CSASRGPDGYTF.

In nucleotides, the CDR3 is TGTGCCAGCAGCCCGGGACTAGGGGCCTACAATGAGCAGTTCTTC. Residues: CASSPGLGAYNEQFF. The chain carries TRBV5-6 and TRBJ2-1; 8 bases map to TRBD2. V shed 4 bases, J shed 2 bases, and the junction held 5 bases outside the gene matches. Germline CDR1 is SGHDT and CDR2 is YYEEEE. The CDR3 is made up of 15 amino acids.

In its sample, this clone was seen once. Here the CDR3 DNA reads TGTGCCAGCAGTCCTGGGACAGGGGTTACCGGGGCAGGGGCCAACGTCCTGACTTTC. Translated, it gives CASSPGTGVTGAGANVLTF. The V and J genes are TRBV6-6 and TRBJ2-6, with 10 nucleotides matching TRBD1. Per the germline V gene, CDR1 is MNHNY and CDR2 is SVGAGI (reference sequence). The CDR3 runs 19 residues. V gave up 5 bases and J gave up 4 bases; unmatched junction bases: 14.

This sequence joins TRBV3-1 (or the pseudogene TRBV3-2) and TRBJ2-5; 11 bases map to TRBD2. Trimming at V came to 1 base and at J to 5 bases, leaving 6 bases not matched to a gene. This CDR3 spans 16 amino acids. Germline V gives CDR1 LGHDT, CDR2 YNNKEL (reference sequence). CDR3 protein: CASSQGLSGRGETQYF. In DNA form, the CDR3 reads TGTGCCAGCAGCCAAGGCCTTAGCGGGAGGGGGGAGACCCAGTACTTC.

This chain joins TRBV5-1 and TRBJ2-7, with D possibly matching TRBD1 (6 bases). The ends were cut back, 0 bases at V and 7 bases at J, with 17 bases in the middle. Germline V CDR1 and CDR2: SGHRS, YFSETQ. The CDR3 length is 15 residues. Here the CDR3 DNA reads TGCGCCAGCAGCTTGGTACTGGGGGCCCTCTCTGAGCAGTACTTC. It codes for CASSLVLGALSEQYF.

The CDR3: CASSEGGAVTYGYTF. The DNA of the CDR3 is TGTGCCAGCAGTGAAGGGGGCGCGGTAACTTATGGCTACACCTTC. The rearrangement joins TRBV2 to TRBJ1-2, with D maybe TRBD1 (5 bases). With 1 base removed from V and 5 bases from J, the gap between germline ends came to 14 bases. The CDR3 totals 15 residues. Germline V gene data show CDR1 as SNHLY and CDR2 as FYNNEI.

With respect to this clone: At the DNA level, this CDR3 is encoded by other sequences in the same sample as well. This CDR3 is CASSPGQGLYGYTF. In DNA, the CDR3 is TGTGCCAGCAGCCCAGGGCAGGGGCTCTATGGCTACACCTTC. The rearrangement joins TRBV6-5 to TRBJ1-2; possible D gene TRBD1, 6 bases. V dropped 6 bases and J dropped 4 bases, with 15 bases sitting between them. From germline, CDR1 is MNHEY and CDR2 SVGAGI. The CDR3 is 14 amino acids.

This clone was recorded only once. V and J are TRBV9 and TRBJ2-2, with 8 bases fitting TRBD2. This CDR3 has 14 residues. The ends lost 6 bases at V and 9 bases at J; junction bases unmatched: 10. From germline, CDR1 is SGDLS and CDR2 YYNGEE. The CDR3 DNA follows: TGTGCCAGCAACCCGACTAGCGAAGCCCGGGAGCTGTTTTTT. The encoded protein is CASNPTSEARELFF. The full variable domain, completed using reference TRBV9 and TRBJ2-2, is DSGVTQTPKHLITATGQRVTLRCSPRSGDLSVYWYQQSLDQGLQFLIQYYNGEERAKGNILERFSAQQFPDLHSELNLSSLELGDSALYFCASNPTSEARELFFGEGSRLTVL.

This clone was picked up one time. This sequence joins TRBV9 and TRBJ1-1; D not resolved. Trimming pared 1 base from V and 3 bases from J, leaving 7 bases between. The CDR3 spans 13 residues. The germline CDR1 and CDR2 sequences are SGDLS and YYNGEE. The CDR3 nucleotides read TGTGCCAGCAGCGTATGGTCGGACACTGAAGCTTTCTTT. This encodes CASSVWSDTEAFF.

About this clone itself: Sequence at one end of the junction differs from germline and may be a read error. This chain links TRBV24-1 with TRBJ1-2; TRBD1 agrees at 7 bases. CDR3 size: 14 residues. The germline V gene has CDR1 KGHDR and CDR2 SFDVKD. As DNA, the CDR3 is TGTGCCACCAGTGATCCGGGACAGTCCTATCGCTACACCTTC. Protein sequence: CATSDPGQSYRYTF.

The rearrangement joins TRBV7-2 to TRBJ1-2, with D perhaps TRBD1 (6 bases). Germline CDR1 is SGHTA and CDR2 is FQGNSA. V was cut by 5 bases and J by 2 bases, with 15 bases left in between. This CDR3 contains 15 residues. CDR3 region: CASSAAGGANYGYTF. In DNA, the CDR3 is TGTGCCAGCAGCGCTGCGGGGGGGGCGAACTATGGCTACACCTTC.

This chain uses TRBV27 with TRBJ1-1, with 10 nucleotides matching TRBD1. Per germline, CDR1 MNHEY and CDR2 SMNVEV (reference sequence). V shed 5 bases and J 3 bases; nucleotides not matched to a gene: 3. The CDR3 is 14 amino acids. Here the CDR3 DNA reads TGTGCCAGCAGTACAGGGACAGGGGACACTGAAGCTTTCTTT. Encoded protein: CASSTGTGDTEAFF.

The chain combines TRBV2 with TRBJ2-1; no firm D call. The V end lost 1 base, the J end lost 2 bases, and 9 bases lay between the germline ends. The CDR3 runs to 15 residues. Germline lookup yields CDR1 SNHLY and CDR2 FYNNEI. The chain's CDR3 is CASSEGVAPYNEQFF. DNA for the CDR3: TGTGCCAGCAGTGAAGGGGTAGCACCCTACAATGAGCAGTTCTTC. Looking up the rest from reference TRBV2 and TRBJ2-1 gives the full variable domain: EPEVTQTPSHQVTQMGQEVILRCVPISNHLYFYWYRQILGQKVEFLVSFYNNEISEKSEIFDDQFSVERPDGSNFTLKIRSTKLEDSAMYFCASSEGVAPYNEQFFGPGTRLTVL.